The clone carrying this T cell receptor (beta chain) has a count of ten or more. This sample was included in a study of blood T cell repertoires in COVID-19. TCRdb keeps only in-frame clones here, not all; method: immunoSEQ multiplex PCR. The table shows roughly 190,000 clones, with around 94% occurring only once. The Seattle site enrolled patients during active infection and followed them longitudinally. The V gene end was trimmed by 5 bases and the J gene end by 2 bases; junction bases not matched to a gene: 5. The V gene's germline CDR1 is WNHNN and CDR2 SYGVQD (reference sequence). The CDR3 runs to 14 residues.

Material: peripheral blood. The source is a young man with COVID-19, enrolled during active disease. The V gene is TRBV10-1, the J gene TRBJ2-7; 8 bases are shared with TRBD1. CDR3 amino acids: CASSNSDRAYEQYF. In nucleotides, the CDR3 is TGCGCCAGCAGTAACTCGGACAGGGCCTACGAGCAGTACTTC.